This T cell receptor beta chain was observed in a study of T cell responses to AZD1222 COVID-19 vaccine. The CDR3 has 13 residues. V lost 7 bases and J lost 0, with 7 bases in between. A note on this clone: Its antigen is undetermined.

Study observations and caveats: Regions 160-218 and 743-854 dominated among vaccine-associated CD4 TCRs spanning spike. Spike-specific TCR breadth and depth both grew after two AZD1222 doses.

Assay used: immunoSEQ multiplex PCR; TCRdb lists only in-frame clones, some missing. The data contain some 110,000 clones, 92% of them singletons. The material was peripheral blood, obtained 28 days after the second AZD1222 dose. The chain uses TRBV12-3 or TRBV12-4 and TRBJ2-1, with D possibly being TRBD2 (5 bases). The receptor was isolated from an adult who received the AZD1222 COVID-19 vaccine. The chain's CDR3 is CASMGSSYNEQFF. In DNA, the CDR3 is TGTGCCAGCATGGGGAGCTCCTACAATGAGCAGTTCTTC.